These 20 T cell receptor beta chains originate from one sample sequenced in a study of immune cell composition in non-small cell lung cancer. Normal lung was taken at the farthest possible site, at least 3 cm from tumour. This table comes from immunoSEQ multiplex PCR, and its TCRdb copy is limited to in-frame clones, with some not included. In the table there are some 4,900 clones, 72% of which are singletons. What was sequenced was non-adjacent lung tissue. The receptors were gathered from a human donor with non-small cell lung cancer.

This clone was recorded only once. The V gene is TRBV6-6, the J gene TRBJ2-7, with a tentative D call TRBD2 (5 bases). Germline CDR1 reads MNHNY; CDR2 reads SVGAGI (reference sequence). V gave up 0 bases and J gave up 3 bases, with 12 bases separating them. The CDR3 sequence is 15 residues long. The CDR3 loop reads CASSYSNGDFYEQYF. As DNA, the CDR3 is TGTGCCAGCAGTTACTCGAACGGGGATTTCTACGAGCAGTACTTC.

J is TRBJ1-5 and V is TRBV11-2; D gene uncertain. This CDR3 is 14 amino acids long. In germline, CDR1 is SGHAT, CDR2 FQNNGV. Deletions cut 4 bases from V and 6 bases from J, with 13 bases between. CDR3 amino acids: CASSSSGNSQPQHF. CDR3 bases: TGTGCCAGCAGCTCCTCGGGGAACAGTCAGCCCCAGCATTTT.

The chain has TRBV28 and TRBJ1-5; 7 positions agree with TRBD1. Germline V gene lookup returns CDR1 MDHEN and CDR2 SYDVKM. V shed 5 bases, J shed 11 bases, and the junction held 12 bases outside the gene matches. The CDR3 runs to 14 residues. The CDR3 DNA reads TGTGCCAGCAGTCCGACCGCACCGACAGGGTCCCAGCATTTT. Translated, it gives CASSPTAPTGSQHF.

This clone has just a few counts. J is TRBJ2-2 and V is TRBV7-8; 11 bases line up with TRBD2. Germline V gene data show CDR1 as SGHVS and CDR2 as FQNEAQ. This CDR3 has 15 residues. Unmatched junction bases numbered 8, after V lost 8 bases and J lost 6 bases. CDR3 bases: TGTGCCAGCTCTCGTAGCGGGGGGGCCGCCGGGGAGCTGTTTTTT. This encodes CASSRSGGAAGELFF.

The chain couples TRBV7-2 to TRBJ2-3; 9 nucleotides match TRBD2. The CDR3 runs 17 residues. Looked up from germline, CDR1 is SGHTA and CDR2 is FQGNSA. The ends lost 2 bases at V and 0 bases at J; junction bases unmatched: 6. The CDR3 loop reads CASSLLASGASTDTQYF. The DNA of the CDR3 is TGTGCCAGCAGCTTATTGGCTAGCGGGGCCAGCACAGATACGCAGTATTTT.

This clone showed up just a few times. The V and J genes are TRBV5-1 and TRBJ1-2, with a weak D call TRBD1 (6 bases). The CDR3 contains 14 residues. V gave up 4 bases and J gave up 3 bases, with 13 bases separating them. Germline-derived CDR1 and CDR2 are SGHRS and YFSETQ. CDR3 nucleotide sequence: TGCGCCAGCAGCCACCCCGGACAGCACTATGGCTACACCTTC. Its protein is CASSHPGQHYGYTF. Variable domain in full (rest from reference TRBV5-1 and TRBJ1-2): KAGVTQTPRYLIKTRGQQVTLSCSPISGHRSVSWYQQTPGQGLQFLFEYFSETQRNKGNFPGRFSGRQFSNSRSEMNVSTLELGDSALYLCASSHPGQHYGYTFGSGTRLTVV.

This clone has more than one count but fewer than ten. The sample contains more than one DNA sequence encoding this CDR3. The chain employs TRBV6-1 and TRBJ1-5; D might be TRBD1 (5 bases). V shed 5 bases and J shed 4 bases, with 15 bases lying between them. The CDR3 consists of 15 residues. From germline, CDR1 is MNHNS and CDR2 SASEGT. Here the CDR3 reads CASSWRGEGNQPQHF. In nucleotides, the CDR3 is TGTGCCAGCAGTTGGAGGGGCGAGGGGAATCAGCCCCAGCATTTT.

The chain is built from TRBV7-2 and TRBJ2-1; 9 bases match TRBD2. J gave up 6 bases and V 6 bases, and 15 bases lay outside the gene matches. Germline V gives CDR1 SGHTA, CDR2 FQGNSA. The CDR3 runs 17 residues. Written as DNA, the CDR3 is TGTGCCAGCAGTCCCTCGCGGGCGGGGGGGCCGCGCAATGAGCAGTTCTTC. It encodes CASSPSRAGGPRNEQFF.

CDR3 in DNA: TGTGCCAGCAGCTTCGGCGGAAATCAGCCCCAGCATTTT. It translates to CASSFGGNQPQHF. The chain uses TRBV7-3 and TRBJ1-5; D not certain. Per the germline V gene, CDR1 is SGHTA and CDR2 is FQGTGA. CDR3 length equals 13 residues. V was trimmed by 3 bases and J by 4 bases, leaving 7 bases between them.

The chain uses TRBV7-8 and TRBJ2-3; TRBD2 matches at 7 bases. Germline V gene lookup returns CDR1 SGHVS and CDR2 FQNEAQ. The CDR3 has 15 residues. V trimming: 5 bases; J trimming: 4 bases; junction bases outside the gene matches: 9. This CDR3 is CASSPPSGKADTQYF. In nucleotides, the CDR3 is TGTGCCAGCAGCCCCCCAAGCGGGAAGGCAGATACGCAGTATTTT.

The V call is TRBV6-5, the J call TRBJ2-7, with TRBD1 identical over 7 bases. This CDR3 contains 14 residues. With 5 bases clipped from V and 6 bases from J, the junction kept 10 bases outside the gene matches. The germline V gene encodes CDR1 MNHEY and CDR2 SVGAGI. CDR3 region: CASSPQGVPLEQYF. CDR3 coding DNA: TGTGCCAGCAGTCCCCAGGGGGTCCCGCTCGAGCAGTACTTC.

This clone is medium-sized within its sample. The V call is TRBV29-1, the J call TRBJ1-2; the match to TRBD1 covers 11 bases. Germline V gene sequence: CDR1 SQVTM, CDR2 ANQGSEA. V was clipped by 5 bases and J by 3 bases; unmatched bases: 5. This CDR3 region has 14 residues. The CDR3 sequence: CSVMRTGGDYGYTF. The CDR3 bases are TGCAGCGTTATGAGGACAGGGGGCGACTATGGCTACACCTTC.

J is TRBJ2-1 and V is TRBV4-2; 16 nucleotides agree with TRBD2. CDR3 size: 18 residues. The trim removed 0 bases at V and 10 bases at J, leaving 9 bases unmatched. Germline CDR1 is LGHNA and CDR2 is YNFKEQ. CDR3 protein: CASSQDIGTSGGAREQFF. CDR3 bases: TGTGCCAGCAGCCAAGATATCGGGACTAGCGGGGGGGCTCGGGAGCAGTTCTTC.

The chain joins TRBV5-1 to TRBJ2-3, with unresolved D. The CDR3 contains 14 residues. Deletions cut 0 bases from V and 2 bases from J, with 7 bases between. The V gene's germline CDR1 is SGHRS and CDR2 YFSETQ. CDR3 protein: CASSLGEATDTQYF. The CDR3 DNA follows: TGCGCCAGCAGCTTGGGTGAAGCCACAGATACGCAGTATTTT.

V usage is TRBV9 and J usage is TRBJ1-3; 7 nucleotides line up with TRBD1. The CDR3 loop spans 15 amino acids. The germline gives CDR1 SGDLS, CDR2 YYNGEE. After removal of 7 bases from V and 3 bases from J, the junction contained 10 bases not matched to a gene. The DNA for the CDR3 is TGTGCCAGCTCCCCTCGGGGACAGTTTGGAAACACCATATATTTT. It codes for CASSPRGQFGNTIYF.

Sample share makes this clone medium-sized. The CDR3 region has the DNA TGTGCCAGCAGTTACGGCAGGGTGTACGGCTACACCTTC. Residues: CASSYGRVYGYTF. V gene TRBV6-5 combines with J gene TRBJ1-2; maybe TRBD1 (5 bases). Trimming left V 2 bases short and J 8 bases short, with 12 bases between. Germline loops: CDR1 MNHEY, CDR2 SVGAGI. The CDR3 runs to 13 residues.

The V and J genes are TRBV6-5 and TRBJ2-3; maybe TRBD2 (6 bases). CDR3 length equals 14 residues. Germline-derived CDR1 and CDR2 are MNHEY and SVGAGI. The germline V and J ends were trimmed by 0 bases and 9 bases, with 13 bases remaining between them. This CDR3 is CASSYSYVRETQYF. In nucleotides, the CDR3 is TGTGCCAGCAGTTACTCGTATGTGCGGGAAACGCAGTATTTT.

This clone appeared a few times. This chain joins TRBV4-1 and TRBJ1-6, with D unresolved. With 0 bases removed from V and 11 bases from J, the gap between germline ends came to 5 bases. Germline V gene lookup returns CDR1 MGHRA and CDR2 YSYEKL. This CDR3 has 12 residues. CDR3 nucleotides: TGCGCCAGCAGCCAAGAGAAGCCACCCCTCCACTTT. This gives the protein CASSQEKPPLHF.

CDR3 sequence reads: CASSLGQGATNEKLFF. In nucleotides, the CDR3 is TGTGCCAGCAGCTTAGGACAGGGGGCAACTAATGAAAAACTGTTTTTT. The V call is TRBV5-4, the J call TRBJ1-4; 10 bases map to TRBD1. The V segment lost 2 bases and the J segment 0 bases; nucleotides outside the gene matches: 1. Germline V lookup: CDR1 SGHNT, CDR2 YYREEE (reference sequence). The CDR3 contains 16 residues.

The CDR3 protein is CASKEGTGVSPLHF. The CDR3 nucleotides read TGCGCCAGCAAAGAAGGAACAGGGGTTTCACCCCTCCACTTT. The chain combines TRBV5-1 with TRBJ1-6; 7 positions agree with TRBD1. J lost 9 bases, V lost 6 bases, and 9 bases had no gene match. The CDR3 has 14 amino acids. CDR1 and CDR2 from the germline V gene are SGHRS and YFSETQ.